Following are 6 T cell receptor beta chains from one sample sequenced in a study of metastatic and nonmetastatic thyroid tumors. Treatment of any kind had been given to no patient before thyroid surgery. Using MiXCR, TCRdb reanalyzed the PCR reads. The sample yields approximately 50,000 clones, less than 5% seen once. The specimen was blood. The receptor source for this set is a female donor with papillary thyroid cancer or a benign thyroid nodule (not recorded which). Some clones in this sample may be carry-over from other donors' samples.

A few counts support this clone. The CDR3 loop is CASSLNRDNEQFF. The DNA of the CDR3 is TGTGCCAGCAGTTTAAATCGAGACAATGAGCAGTTCTTC. V gene TRBV27 combines with J gene TRBJ2-1; D is undetermined. Germline assignment: CDR1 MNHEY and CDR2 SMNVEV (reference sequence). This CDR3 spans 13 amino acids. V lost 2 bases and J 5 bases, leaving 7 bases between the germline ends.

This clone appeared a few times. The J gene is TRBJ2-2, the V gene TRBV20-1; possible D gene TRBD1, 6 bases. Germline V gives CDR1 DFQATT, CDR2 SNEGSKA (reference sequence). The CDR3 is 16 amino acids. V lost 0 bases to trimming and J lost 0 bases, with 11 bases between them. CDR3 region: CSARDIDRPNTGELFF. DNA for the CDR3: TGCAGTGCTAGAGATATCGACAGGCCGAACACCGGGGAGCTGTTTTTT.

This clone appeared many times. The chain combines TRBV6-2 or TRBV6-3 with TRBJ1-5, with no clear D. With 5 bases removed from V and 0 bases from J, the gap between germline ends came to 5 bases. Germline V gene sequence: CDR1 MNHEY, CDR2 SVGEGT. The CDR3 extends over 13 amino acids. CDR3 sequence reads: CASSLDSNQPQHF. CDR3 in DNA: TGTGCCAGCAGTCTCGATAGCAATCAGCCCCAGCATTTT.

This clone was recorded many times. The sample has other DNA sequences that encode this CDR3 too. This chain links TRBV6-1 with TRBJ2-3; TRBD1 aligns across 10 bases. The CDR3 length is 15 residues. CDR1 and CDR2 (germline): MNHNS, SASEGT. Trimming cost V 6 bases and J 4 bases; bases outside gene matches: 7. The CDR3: CASSPRDRGPDTQYF. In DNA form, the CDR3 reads TGTGCCAGCAGCCCCCGGGACAGGGGTCCAGATACGCAGTATTTT.

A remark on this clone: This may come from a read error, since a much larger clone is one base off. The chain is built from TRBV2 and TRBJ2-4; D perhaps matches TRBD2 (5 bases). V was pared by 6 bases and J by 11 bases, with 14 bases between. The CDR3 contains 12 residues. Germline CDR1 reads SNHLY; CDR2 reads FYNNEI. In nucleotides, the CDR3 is TGTGCCAGCAGCCACCGGGGTGGCGTTCAGTACTTC. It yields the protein CASSHRGGVQYF.

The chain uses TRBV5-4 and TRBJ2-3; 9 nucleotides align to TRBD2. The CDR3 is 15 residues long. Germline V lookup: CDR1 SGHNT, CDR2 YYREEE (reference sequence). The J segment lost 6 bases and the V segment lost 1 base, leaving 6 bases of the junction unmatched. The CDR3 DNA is TGTGCCAGCAGCTTGAGTCTAGCGGGGCCCGATACGCAGTATTTT. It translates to CASSLSLAGPDTQYF.